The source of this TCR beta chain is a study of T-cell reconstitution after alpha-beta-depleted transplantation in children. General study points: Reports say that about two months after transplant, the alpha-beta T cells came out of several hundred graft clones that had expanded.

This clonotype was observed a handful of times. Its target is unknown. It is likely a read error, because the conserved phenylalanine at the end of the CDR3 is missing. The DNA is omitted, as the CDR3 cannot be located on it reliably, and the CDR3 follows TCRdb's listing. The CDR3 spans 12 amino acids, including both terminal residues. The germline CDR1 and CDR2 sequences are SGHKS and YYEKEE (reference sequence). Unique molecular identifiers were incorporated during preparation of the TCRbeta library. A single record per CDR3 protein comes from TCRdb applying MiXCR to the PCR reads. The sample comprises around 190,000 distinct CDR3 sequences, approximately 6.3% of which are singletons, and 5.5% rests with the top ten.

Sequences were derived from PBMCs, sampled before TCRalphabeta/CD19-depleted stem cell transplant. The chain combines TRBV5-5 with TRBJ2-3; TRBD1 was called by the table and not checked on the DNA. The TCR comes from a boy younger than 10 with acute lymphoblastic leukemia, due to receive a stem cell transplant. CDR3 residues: CASRYPPGPPFV.